This T cell receptor beta chain was identified during a study of CD8 T cells in ankylosing spondylitis. As to this clonotype: Its antigen is not identified.

Quantitative 5'-RACE with molecular barcodes generated TCR beta libraries. TCRdb ran MiXCR on the 5' RACE reads and lists one entry per CDR3 protein. This table holds under 850,000 distinct CDR3 sequences, roughly 19% found once. Findings and caveats of the study: Within matched ankylosing spondylitis synovial fluid, disease-linked clones were reportedly significantly enriched. Earlier authors reported some of these motif variants in reactive arthritis synovial fluid and blood. Blood from ankylosing spondylitis patients appeared to carry a characteristic roughly 8-variant TCR beta motif. Clones linked with disease were CD8+ and fairly uncommon in the peripheral blood.

Germline V gene sequence: CDR1 SGHRS, CDR2 YFSETQ. The CDR3 consists of 13 residues. Trimming shortened V by 4 bases and J by 7 bases, and 14 bases separated the two germline ends. The chain combines TRBV5-1 with TRBJ1-2; no clear D gene. The sequenced sample consisted of blood, either unsorted or a sorted T cell fraction (not recorded which). This clonotype was sampled from a male donor with ankylosing spondylitis. DNA of the CDR3: TGCGCCAGCAGCCCTACCTTTCCCCTTGGCTACACCTTC. Its protein is CASSPTFPLGYTF.